Presented here are 5 T cell receptor beta chains from one specimen sequenced in a study of early T cells in non-severe SARS-CoV-2 infection. TCRdb re-derived calls from the 5' RACE reads in MiXCR, one entry per CDR3 protein. The table records tens of thousands of distinct CDR3 sequences, 9.5% to 15% of them present only once. The specimen was whole blood. These TCRs come from an adult who was a healthcare worker with PCR-confirmed SARS-CoV-2 infection or an uninfected control (not recorded which).

The rearrangement links TRBV11-2 to TRBJ1-3, with 7 bases aligning to TRBD1. This CDR3 comprises 15 residues. V lost 2 bases, J lost 3 bases, and 4 bases stayed unmatched. The germline CDR1 and CDR2 sequences are SGHAT and FQNNGV. CDR3: CASSLSGTVGNTIYF. The CDR3 nucleotides are TGTGCCAGCAGCTTATCTGGGACAGTTGGAAACACCATATATTTT. The entire variable domain, with the rest obtained from reference TRBV11-2 and TRBJ1-3, is as follows: EAGVAQSPRYKIIEKRQSVAFWCNPISGHATLYWYQQILGQGPKLLIQFQNNGVVDDSQLPKDRFSAERLKGVDSTLKIQPAKLEDSAVYLCASSLSGTVGNTIYFGEGSWLTVV.

This clonotype was found a few times. This sequence joins TRBV20-1 and TRBJ1-2; TRBD1 matches at 9 bases. Germline assignment: CDR1 DFQATT and CDR2 SNEGSKA (reference sequence). The CDR3 contains 16 residues. J lost 0 bases, V lost 3 bases, and 8 bases had no gene match. Here the CDR3 reads CSASQLQGAANYGYTF. In DNA form, the CDR3 reads TGCAGTGCTAGTCAACTACAGGGGGCTGCTAACTATGGCTACACCTTC.

The chain uses TRBV6-5 and TRBJ1-5; unclear D gene. CDR1 MNHEY and CDR2 SVGAGI come from the germline V gene. The CDR3 spans 15 residues. V lost 7 bases and J 12 bases, leaving 25 bases between the germline ends. CDR3 in amino acids: CASIVKWDHLYHQHF. CDR3 nucleotides: TGTGCCAGCATCGTAAAATGGGATCATCTTTATCACCAGCATTTT.

This chain joins TRBV9 and TRBJ2-3, with TRBD2 matching 7 bases. The CDR3 is 15 amino acids. The germline gives CDR1 SGDLS, CDR2 YYNGEE. With 0 bases clipped from V and 6 bases from J, the junction kept 7 bases outside the gene matches. The CDR3 loop reads CASSVDPSGRDTQYF. The CDR3 DNA sequence: TGTGCCAGCAGCGTAGATCCTAGCGGAAGGGATACGCAGTATTTT. Drawing the rest from reference TRBV9 and TRBJ2-3, the complete variable domain is DSGVTQTPKHLITATGQRVTLRCSPRSGDLSVYWYQQSLDQGLQFLIQYYNGEERAKGNILERFSAQQFPDLHSELNLSSLELGDSALYFCASSVDPSGRDTQYFGPGTRLTVL.

The chain has TRBV12-3 or TRBV12-4 and TRBJ2-3, with TRBD2 identical over 13 bases. V gave up 4 bases and J gave up 5 bases; unmatched junction bases: 6. The CDR3 contains 16 residues. This chain's CDR3 is CASSSKGLAGRDTQYF. In DNA, the CDR3 is TGTGCCAGCAGTTCGAAGGGACTAGCGGGGCGAGATACGCAGTATTTT.